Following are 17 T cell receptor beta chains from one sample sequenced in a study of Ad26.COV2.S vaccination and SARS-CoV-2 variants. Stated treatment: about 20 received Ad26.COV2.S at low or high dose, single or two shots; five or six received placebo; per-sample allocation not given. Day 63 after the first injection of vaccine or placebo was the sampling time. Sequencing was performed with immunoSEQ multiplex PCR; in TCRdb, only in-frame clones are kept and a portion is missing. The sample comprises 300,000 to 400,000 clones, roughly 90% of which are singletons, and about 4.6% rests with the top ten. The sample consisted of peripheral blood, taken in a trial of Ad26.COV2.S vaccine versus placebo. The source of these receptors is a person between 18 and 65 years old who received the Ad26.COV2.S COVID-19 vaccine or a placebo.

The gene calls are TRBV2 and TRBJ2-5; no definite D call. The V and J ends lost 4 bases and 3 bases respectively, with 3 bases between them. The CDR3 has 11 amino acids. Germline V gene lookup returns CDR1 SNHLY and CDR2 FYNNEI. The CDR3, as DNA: TGTGCCAGCAGTGCCGAAGAGACCCAGTACTTC. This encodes CASSAEETQYF.

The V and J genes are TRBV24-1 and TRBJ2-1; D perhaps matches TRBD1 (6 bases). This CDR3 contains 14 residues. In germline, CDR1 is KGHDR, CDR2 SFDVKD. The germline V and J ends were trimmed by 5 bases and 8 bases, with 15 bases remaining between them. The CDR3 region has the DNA TGTGCCACCAGTGCAAGGACAGAAGTCGATGAGCAGTTCTTC. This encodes CATSARTEVDEQFF.

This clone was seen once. DNA of the CDR3: TGCGCCAGCAGCTTGGATGATGCGTATACGCAGTATTTT. Protein product: CASSLDDAYTQYF. The chain couples TRBV5-1 to TRBJ2-3, with no clear D. V gave up 0 bases and J gave up 7 bases, with 9 bases separating them. The CDR3 loop spans 13 amino acids. Per the germline V gene, CDR1 is SGHRS and CDR2 is YFSETQ.

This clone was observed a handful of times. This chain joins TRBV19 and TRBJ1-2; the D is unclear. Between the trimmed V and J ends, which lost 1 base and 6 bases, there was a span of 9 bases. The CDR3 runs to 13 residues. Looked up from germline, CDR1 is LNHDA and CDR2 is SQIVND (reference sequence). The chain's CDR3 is CASSIAGINGYTF. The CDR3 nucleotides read TGTGCCAGTAGTATAGCGGGTATCAATGGCTACACCTTC.

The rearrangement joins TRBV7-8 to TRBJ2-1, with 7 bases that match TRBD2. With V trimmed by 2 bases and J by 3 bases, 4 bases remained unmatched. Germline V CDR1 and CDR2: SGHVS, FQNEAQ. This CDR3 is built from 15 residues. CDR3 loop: CASSLRAGDYNEQFF. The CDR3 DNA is TGTGCCAGCAGCTTAAGGGCGGGAGACTACAATGAGCAGTTCTTC.

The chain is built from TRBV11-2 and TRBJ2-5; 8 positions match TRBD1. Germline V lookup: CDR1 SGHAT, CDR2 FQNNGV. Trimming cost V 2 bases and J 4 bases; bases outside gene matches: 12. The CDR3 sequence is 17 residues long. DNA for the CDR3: TGTGCCAGCAGCTTATCCTCCGGACAGGGTCGGCCAGAGACCCAGTACTTC. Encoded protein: CASSLSSGQGRPETQYF.

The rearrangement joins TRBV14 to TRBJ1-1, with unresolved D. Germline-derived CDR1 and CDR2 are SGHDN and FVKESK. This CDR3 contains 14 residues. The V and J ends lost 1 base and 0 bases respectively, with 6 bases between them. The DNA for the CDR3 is TGTGCCAGCAGCCAAGCTAAATTGAACACTGAAGCTTTCTTT. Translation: CASSQAKLNTEAFF.

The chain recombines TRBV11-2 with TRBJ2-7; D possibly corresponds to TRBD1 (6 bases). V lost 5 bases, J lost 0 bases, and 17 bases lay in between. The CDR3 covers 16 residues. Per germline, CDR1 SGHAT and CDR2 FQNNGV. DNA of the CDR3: TGTGCCAGCAGCCCCTGGGCAGGGGCCCTCTCCTACGAGCAGTACTTC. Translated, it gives CASSPWAGALSYEQYF.

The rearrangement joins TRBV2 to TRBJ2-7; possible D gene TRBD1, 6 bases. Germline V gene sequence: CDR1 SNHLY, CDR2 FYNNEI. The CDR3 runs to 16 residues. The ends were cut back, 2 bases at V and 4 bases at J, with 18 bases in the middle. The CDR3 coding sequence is TGTGCCAGCAGTGAACCCCAGCCTCTGGGACATTACGAGCAGTACTTC. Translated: CASSEPQPLGHYEQYF.

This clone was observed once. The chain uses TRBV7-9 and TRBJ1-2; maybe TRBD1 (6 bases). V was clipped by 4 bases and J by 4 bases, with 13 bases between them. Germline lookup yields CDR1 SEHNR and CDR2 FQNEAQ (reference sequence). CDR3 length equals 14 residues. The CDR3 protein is CASSSGGLGYGYTF. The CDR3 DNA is TGTGCCAGCAGCTCGGGGGGCCTGGGCTATGGCTACACCTTC.

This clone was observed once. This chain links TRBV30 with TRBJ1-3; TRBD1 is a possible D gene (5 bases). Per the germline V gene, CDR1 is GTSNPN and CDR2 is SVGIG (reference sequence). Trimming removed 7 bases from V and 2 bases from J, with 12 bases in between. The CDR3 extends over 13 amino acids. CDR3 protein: CASGTTAGNTIYF. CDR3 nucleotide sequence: TGTGCCTCAGGGACTACAGCTGGAAACACCATATATTTT.

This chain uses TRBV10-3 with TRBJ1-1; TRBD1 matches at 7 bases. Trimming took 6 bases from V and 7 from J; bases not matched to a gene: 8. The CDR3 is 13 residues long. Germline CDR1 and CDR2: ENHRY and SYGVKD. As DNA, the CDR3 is TGTGCCATCAGGAACGACAGGGACAATGAAGCTTTCTTT. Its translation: CAIRNDRDNEAFF.

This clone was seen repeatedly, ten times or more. The CDR3 reads CATSREAGGESPLHF. DNA for the CDR3: TGTGCCACCAGCAGAGAGGCAGGGGGGGAATCACCCCTCCACTTT. V and J are TRBV15 and TRBJ1-6; TRBD1 agrees at 7 bases. Per germline, CDR1 LNHNV and CDR2 YYDKDF (reference sequence). The V segment lost 0 bases and the J segment 10 bases; nucleotides outside the gene matches: 6. CDR3 size: 15 residues.

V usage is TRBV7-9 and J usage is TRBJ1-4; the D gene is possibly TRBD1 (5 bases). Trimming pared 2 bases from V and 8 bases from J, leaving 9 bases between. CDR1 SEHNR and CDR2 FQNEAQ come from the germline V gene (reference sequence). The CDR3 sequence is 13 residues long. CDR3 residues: CASSLTQGEKLFF. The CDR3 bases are TGTGCCAGCAGCTTAACGCAGGGCGAAAAACTGTTTTTT.

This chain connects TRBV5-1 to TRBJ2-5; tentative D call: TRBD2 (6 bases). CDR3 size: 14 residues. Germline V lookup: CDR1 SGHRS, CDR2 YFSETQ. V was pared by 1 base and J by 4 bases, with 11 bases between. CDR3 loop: CASSLITGVETQYF. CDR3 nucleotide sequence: TGCGCCAGCAGCTTGATTACGGGGGTAGAGACCCAGTACTTC.

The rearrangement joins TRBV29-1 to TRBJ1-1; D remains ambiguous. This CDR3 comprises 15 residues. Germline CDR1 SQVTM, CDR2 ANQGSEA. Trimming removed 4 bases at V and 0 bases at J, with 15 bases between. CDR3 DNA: TGCAGCGTTGGGGTCGGGTCCCTATTGAACACTGAAGCTTTCTTT. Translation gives CSVGVGSLLNTEAFF. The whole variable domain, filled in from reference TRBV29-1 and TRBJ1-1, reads SAVISQKPSRDICQRGTSLTIQCQVDSQVTMMFWYRQQPGQSLTLIATANQGSEATYESGFVIDKFPISRPNLTFSTLTVSNMSPEDSSIYLCSVGVGSLLNTEAFFGQGTRLTVV.

The CDR3 reads CASSLRRLAGGFHEQYF. The DNA of the CDR3 is TGTGCCAGCAGTTTACGTCGACTAGCGGGAGGGTTCCACGAGCAGTACTTC. The chain has TRBV28 and TRBJ2-7, with 14 bases matching TRBD2. Germline V CDR1 and CDR2: MDHEN, SYDVKM. CDR3 length: 17 residues. J lost 5 bases, V lost 2 bases, and 8 bases had no gene match. The full variable domain, in which reference TRBV28 and TRBJ2-7 provide the parts outside the CDR3, is DVKVTQSSRYLVKRTGEKVFLECVQDMDHENMFWYRQDPGLGLRLIYFSYDVKMKEKGDIPEGYSVSREKKERFSLILESASTNQTSMYLCASSLRRLAGGFHEQYFGPGTRLTVT.